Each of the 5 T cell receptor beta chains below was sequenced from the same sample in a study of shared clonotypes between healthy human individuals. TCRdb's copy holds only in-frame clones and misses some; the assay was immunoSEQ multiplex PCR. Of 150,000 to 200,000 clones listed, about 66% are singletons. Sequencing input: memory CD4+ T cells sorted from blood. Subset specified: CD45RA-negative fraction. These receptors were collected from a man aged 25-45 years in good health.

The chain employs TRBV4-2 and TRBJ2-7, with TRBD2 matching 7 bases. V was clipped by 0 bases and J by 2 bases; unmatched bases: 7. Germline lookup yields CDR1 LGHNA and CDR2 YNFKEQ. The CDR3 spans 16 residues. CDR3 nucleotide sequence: TGTGCCAGCAGCCAAGAGTCTAGCGGAGGGACCTACGAGCAGTACTTC. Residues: CASSQESSGGTYEQYF.

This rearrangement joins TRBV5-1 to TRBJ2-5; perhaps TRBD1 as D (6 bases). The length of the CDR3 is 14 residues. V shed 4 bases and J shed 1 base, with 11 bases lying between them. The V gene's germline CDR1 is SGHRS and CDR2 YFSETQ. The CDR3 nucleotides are TGCGCCAGCAGCAGGGGACAATTCCAAGAGACCCAGTACTTC. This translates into CASSRGQFQETQYF.

Here the CDR3 reads CASSRFGGTSGSRNEQFF. CDR3 bases: TGTGCCAGCAGCCGCTTTGGTGGGACTAGCGGGAGTCGAAATGAGCAGTTCTTC. The chain combines TRBV7-2 with TRBJ2-1, with 14 bases aligning to TRBD2. J gave up 7 bases and V 5 bases, and 13 bases lay outside the gene matches. CDR1 is SGHTA, CDR2 FQGNSA, per germline. There are 18 residues in the CDR3.

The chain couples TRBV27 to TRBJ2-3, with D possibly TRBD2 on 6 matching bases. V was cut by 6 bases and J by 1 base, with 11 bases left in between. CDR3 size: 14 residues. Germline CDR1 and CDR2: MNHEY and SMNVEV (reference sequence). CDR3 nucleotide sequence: TGTGCCAGCAGCCCGGGACTCCGCACAGATACGCAGTATTTT. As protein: CASSPGLRTDTQYF.

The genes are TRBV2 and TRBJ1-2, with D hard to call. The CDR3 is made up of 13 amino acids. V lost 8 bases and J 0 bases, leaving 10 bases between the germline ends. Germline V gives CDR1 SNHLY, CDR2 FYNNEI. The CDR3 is CASRKGPNYGYTF. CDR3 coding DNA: TGTGCCAGCCGAAAGGGTCCTAACTATGGCTACACCTTC.